Listed here are 9 T cell receptor beta chains from one sample, sequenced in a study of CD8+ T cells in alopecia areata. Pooled cutaneous lymph node cells were sorted using CD4, CD8alpha, NKG2D, NKG2ACE and other markers. Extracted from the samples, RNA was reverse transcribed into cDNA to serve as the sequencing template. Clones were sequenced by immunoSEQ multiplex PCR, and TCRdb holds only the in-frame ones, with some missing. Altogether over 250,000 clones were found in the sample, and no singletons occur. Sequencing was done on a sample of CD4+ T cells sorted from a lymph node. The receptors shown here come from a C3H/HeJ mouse with alopecia areata. The MHC haplotype of this mouse line is H2-k.

A remark on this clone: Mouse gene names and germline throughout. Read data end 4 residues before the CDR3 end; the end is taken from the germline J gene. This chain connects TRBV13-3 to TRBJ2-4; D gene ambiguous. The ends were cut back, 1 base at V and 3 bases at J, with 6 bases in the middle. The CDR3 is 13 amino acids. Germline V gives CDR1 NNHDY, CDR2 SYVADS. The CDR3 region is CASSDHSQNTLYF. The CDR3 bases that were read are TGTGCCAGCAGTGATCACAGCCAAAAC.

A remark on this clone: The listed genes are named as in mouse. The observed sequence ends 4 residues before the CDR3 terminus, with the missing tail filled in from the germline J gene. The chain joins TRBV13-3 to TRBJ2-1; 9 nucleotides align to TRBD1. Germline lookup yields CDR1 NNHDY and CDR2 SYVADS. The trim removed 4 bases at V and 2 bases at J, leaving 4 bases unmatched. The CDR3 is made up of 15 amino acids. CDR3 protein: CASSPGTGYYAEQFF. Incomplete CDR3 DNA: TGTGCCAGCAGTCCCGGGACAGGGTACTATGCT.

This clone was found a few times. Gene names follow the mouse nomenclature. The sample contains more than one DNA sequence encoding this CDR3. The sequenced CDR3 bases are TGTGCCTGGAGTCTCAGGACTGGGGGTTAT. It encodes CAWSLRTGGY. The CDR3 reads in full as CAWSLRTGGYEQYF. V usage is TRBV31 and J usage is TRBJ2-7, with 10 bases matching TRBD2. The read terminates 4 residues before the CDR3 end, so the remaining end is supplied by the germline J gene. CDR1 is GKSSPN and CDR2 is SITVG in the germline V gene. The CDR3 totals 14 residues.

As to this clone: These gene names are mouse names. The CDR3 goes on 4 residues after the read ends, and that part is filled in from the germline J gene. Within the sample, other DNA sequences also encode this same CDR3. The chain carries TRBV1 and TRBJ2-2; TRBD1 might be the D (6 bases). The CDR3 runs 16 residues. CDR1 NSQYPW and CDR2 LRSPGD come from the germline V gene (reference sequence). V gave up 0 bases and J gave up 0 bases, with 8 bases separating them. The DNA read from the CDR3 is TGCACCTGCAGTGCAGATCACAGGGCAAACACCGGG. Its protein is CTCSADHRANTG. The whole CDR3 region reads CTCSADHRANTGQLYF.

A remark on this clone: The gene names here belong to mouse. The read ends 4 residues early relative to the CDR3; the germline J gene fills the gap. This chain joins TRBV13-2 and TRBJ2-7; 7 bases line up with TRBD1. With 3 bases clipped from V and 0 bases from J, the junction kept 3 bases outside the gene matches. Germline lookup yields CDR1 NNHNN and CDR2 SYGAGS (reference sequence). This CDR3 region has 14 residues. The CDR3: CASGVQGSSYEQYF. The sequenced part of the CDR3 DNA is TGTGCCAGCGGTGTACAGGGGAGCTCCTAT.

As regards this clone: Each gene name is a mouse one. The CDR3 is cut off 3 residues early in the read; its end comes from the germline J gene. The chain combines TRBV14 with TRBJ1-6; the match to TRBD1 covers 8 bases. TRBJ1-6 is assigned to the ORF class and has an uncertain function. Per germline, CDR1 SGHDT and CDR2 FRDEAV. The CDR3 length is 15 residues. V lost 6 bases and J lost 3; bases outside the gene matches: 5. Partial CDR3 DNA: TGTGCCAGCATCCGGACAGGGAGCTATAATTCGCCC. Translated, it gives CASIRTGSYNSP. The entire CDR3 is CASIRTGSYNSPLYF.

Only a few counts were recorded for this clone. The gene symbols are mouse symbols. The sequenced fragment ends 3 residues before the CDR3 boundary, so the rest is inferred from the germline J gene. The chain has TRBV1 and TRBJ1-6; D not certain. TRBJ1-6 is reported as an ORF; its role is uncertain. Per germline, CDR1 NSQYPW and CDR2 LRSPGD (reference sequence). The CDR3 extends over 14 amino acids. V lost 0 bases to trimming and J lost 6 bases, with 6 bases between them. The covered CDR3 bases are TGCACCTGCAGTGCAGAAAACACTAATTCGCCC. Translating it yields CTCSAENTNSP. The entire CDR3 protein reads CTCSAENTNSPLYF.

With respect to this clone: The gene names here belong to mouse. The CDR3 is cut off 4 residues early in the read; its end comes from the germline J gene. The chain links TRBV1 to TRBJ2-7, with TRBD1 matching over 7 bases. In germline, CDR1 is NSQYPW, CDR2 LRSPGD (reference sequence). The CDR3 is made up of 13 amino acids. The DNA read from the CDR3 is TGCACCTGCAGTGCAGAGGGACAGTAT. Its protein product is CTCSAEGQY. The complete CDR3 protein is CTCSAEGQYEQYF. The variable domain in full, completed from reference TRBV1 and TRBJ2-7, reads VTLLEQNPRWRLVPRGQAVNLRCILKNSQYPWMSWYQQDLQKQLQWLFTLRSPGDKEVKSLPGADYLATRVTDTELRLQVANMSQGRTLYCTCSAEGQYEQYFGPGTRLTVL.

This clone occurred a few times. Any gene name here is a mouse gene name. The read finishes 4 residues shy of the CDR3 end, and the germline J gene is used to complete it. The V and J genes are TRBV13-2 and TRBJ2-5; 8 bases fit TRBD2. CDR1 NNHNN and CDR2 SYGAGS come from the germline V gene (reference sequence). The CDR3 spans 14 residues. The CDR3 loop is CASGDEGGRDTQYF. CDR3 DNA, as far as it was read: TGTGCCAGCGGTGATGAGGGGGGGCGAGAC.